These 28 T cell receptor beta chains were sequenced from one sample in a study of OX40 agonist ivuxolimab in advanced cancers. Library construction relied on the immunoSEQ multiplex PCR assay. TCRdb retrieved this table from immuneACCESS and kept in-frame rearrangements only. Not all clones are present; in checked studies, unresolved V genes account for under half, and no reason is known for the remainder. Across this sample there are tens of thousands of clones, with about nine tenths seen only once. The top ten clonotypes cover approximately 9.9% of the sample. This sample comprised CD4+ or CD8+ T cells sorted from blood, obtained in a trial of the OX40 agonist ivuxolimab. Receptor source: an adult with an advanced solid tumor such as melanoma, head and neck, liver or kidney cancer.

This chain links TRBV9 with TRBJ2-5; no firm D call. Trimming stripped 3 bases from V and 5 bases from J, with 8 bases between. The germline CDR1 and CDR2 sequences are SGDLS and YYNGEE. The CDR3 sequence is 12 residues long. CDR3 sequence: CASSGVGETQYF. The CDR3 coding sequence is TGTGCCAGCAGCGGTGTAGGGGAGACCCAGTACTTC.

The chain joins TRBV27 to TRBJ1-5; 7 bases are a match to TRBD1. This CDR3 is 15 amino acids long. The junction had 2 bases not matched to a gene; V was cut back by 0 bases and J by 3 bases. Germline V gene data show CDR1 as MNHEY and CDR2 as SMNVEV (reference sequence). CDR3 sequence (DNA): TGTGCCAGCAGTTTATCAGGGGGCTTCAATCAGCCCCAGCATTTT. Protein: CASSLSGGFNQPQHF.

This chain joins TRBV2 and TRBJ2-7; D possibly uses TRBD1 or TRBD2 (5 bases each). Trimming left V 5 bases short and J 7 bases short, with 9 bases between. Germline CDR1 is SNHLY and CDR2 is FYNNEI. This CDR3 spans 11 amino acids. Here the CDR3 DNA reads TGTGCCAGCAGTACTTGGGGGGAGCAGTACTTC. Protein sequence: CASSTWGEQYF. The whole variable domain, remainder taken from reference TRBV2 and TRBJ2-7, is EPEVTQTPSHQVTQMGQEVILRCVPISNHLYFYWYRQILGQKVEFLVSFYNNEISEKSEIFDDQFSVERPDGSNFTLKIRSTKLEDSAMYFCASSTWGEQYFGPGTRLTVT.

V usage is TRBV27 and J usage is TRBJ2-7; D is unresolved. The V end lost 0 bases, the J end lost 6 bases, and 9 bases lay between the germline ends. Germline CDR1 reads MNHEY; CDR2 reads SMNVEV (reference sequence). The CDR3 has 13 residues. The CDR3: CASSLSSRSEQYF. CDR3 nucleotide sequence: TGTGCCAGCAGTTTATCCTCCCGAAGCGAGCAGTACTTC.

By frequency in the sample, this clone is medium-sized (0.01 to 0.1%). Within the sample, other DNA sequences also encode this same CDR3. The chain has TRBV5-5 and TRBJ1-5; D not certain. The CDR3 is 15 amino acids. The ends were cut back, 0 bases at V and 5 bases at J, with 12 bases in the middle. Looked up from germline, CDR1 is SGHKS and CDR2 is YYEKEE (reference sequence). CDR3 amino acids: CASSLAWGSDQPQHF. Here the CDR3 DNA reads TGTGCCAGCAGCTTGGCATGGGGATCCGATCAGCCCCAGCATTTT.

The chain uses TRBV6-1 and TRBJ2-1, with 10 positions matching TRBD2. Looked up from germline, CDR1 is MNHNS and CDR2 is SASEGT. The CDR3 covers 15 residues. Trimming at V came to 5 bases and at J to 3 bases, leaving 4 bases not matched to a gene. CDR3 sequence reads: CASSSGRALYNEQFF. In nucleotides, the CDR3 is TGTGCCAGCAGTAGCGGGAGGGCCCTCTACAATGAGCAGTTCTTC.

The chain recombines TRBV7-6 with TRBJ2-1; no definite D call. Trimming removed 5 bases from V and 0 bases from J, with 14 bases in between. The CDR3 has 16 residues. From germline, CDR1 is SGHVS and CDR2 FNYEAQ. In nucleotides, the CDR3 is TGTGCCAGCAGCCCTAGGGTCTCCCGCTCCTACAATGAGCAGTTCTTC. It is translated as CASSPRVSRSYNEQFF. Using reference TRBV7-6 and TRBJ2-1 for the parts outside the CDR3, the full variable domain is GAGVSQSPRYKVTKRGQDVALRCDPISGHVSLYWYRQALGQGPEFLTYFNYEAQQDKSGLPNDRFSAERPEGSISTLTIQRTEQRDSAMYRCASSPRVSRSYNEQFFGPGTRLTVL.

The V call is TRBV2, the J call TRBJ2-7; 15 bases map to TRBD2. The CDR3 runs 19 residues. The V segment lost 6 bases and the J segment 0 bases; nucleotides outside the gene matches: 12. Germline CDR1 SNHLY, CDR2 FYNNEI. The CDR3 DNA reads as TGTGCCAGCAGCGGTAGGGGACTAGCGGGAGGAGTTCCCTCCTACGAGCAGTACTTC. Amino acids: CASSGRGLAGGVPSYEQYF. Together with reference TRBV2 and TRBJ2-7, the CDR3 gives the full variable domain: EPEVTQTPSHQVTQMGQEVILRCVPISNHLYFYWYRQILGQKVEFLVSFYNNEISEKSEIFDDQFSVERPDGSNFTLKIRSTKLEDSAMYFCASSGRGLAGGVPSYEQYFGPGTRLTVT.

DNA of the CDR3: TGTGCCAGCAGCCAAGGTGGGGGATTATTCTATGGCTACACCTTC. Translating gives CASSQGGGLFYGYTF. This chain joins TRBV14 and TRBJ1-2; TRBD1 is a possible D gene (5 bases). CDR1 is SGHDN, CDR2 FVKESK, per germline. V gave up 1 base and J gave up 4 bases, with 13 bases separating them. This CDR3 region has 15 residues.

The chain links TRBV7-6 to TRBJ1-1; a weak D match, TRBD1 (6 bases). The germline CDR1 and CDR2 sequences are SGHVS and FNYEAQ. V was trimmed by 4 bases and J by 5 bases, leaving 14 bases between them. The CDR3 runs 14 residues. The CDR3 coding sequence is TGTGCCAGCAGCTCATGGGACACCGGGACTGAAGCTTTCTTT. It encodes CASSSWDTGTEAFF.

V usage is TRBV2 and J usage is TRBJ2-1; D is unresolved. Germline V gives CDR1 SNHLY, CDR2 FYNNEI. Trimming took 7 bases from V and 9 from J, leaving 4 bases between them. This CDR3 has 9 residues. The CDR3 DNA reads as TGTGCCAGCACGTTTGAGCAGTTCTTC. Residues: CASTFEQFF. Using reference TRBV2 and TRBJ2-1 for the parts outside the CDR3, the full variable domain is EPEVTQTPSHQVTQMGQEVILRCVPISNHLYFYWYRQILGQKVEFLVSFYNNEISEKSEIFDDQFSVERPDGSNFTLKIRSTKLEDSAMYFCASTFEQFFGPGTRLTVL.

This clone is a singleton in its sample. The V and J genes are TRBV11-2 and TRBJ1-2, with unresolved D. Germline V lookup: CDR1 SGHAT, CDR2 FQNNGV. The CDR3 runs 15 residues. Trimming stripped 4 bases from V and 1 base from J, with 13 bases between. The CDR3 here is CASSSQPNLNYGYTF. In nucleotides, the CDR3 is TGTGCCAGCAGCTCACAGCCAAACCTTAACTATGGCTACACCTTC. Variable domain in full (rest from reference TRBV11-2 and TRBJ1-2): EAGVAQSPRYKIIEKRQSVAFWCNPISGHATLYWYQQILGQGPKLLIQFQNNGVVDDSQLPKDRFSAERLKGVDSTLKIQPAKLEDSAVYLCASSSQPNLNYGYTFGSGTRLTVV.

This chain uses TRBV4-1 with TRBJ2-7; TRBD1 matches 10 bases. With V trimmed by 0 bases and J by 2 bases, 7 bases remained unmatched. Germline-derived CDR1 and CDR2 are MGHRA and YSYEKL. CDR3 length: 17 residues. CDR3 in amino acids: CASSQDPGGTGAYEQYF. CDR3 sequence (DNA): TGCGCCAGCAGCCAAGATCCAGGAGGGACAGGGGCCTACGAGCAGTACTTC.

The chain carries TRBV5-1 and TRBJ2-7; a weak D match, TRBD1 (6 bases). V was cut by 5 bases and J by 1 base, with 16 bases left in between. The V gene's germline CDR1 is SGHRS and CDR2 YFSETQ. There are 15 residues in the CDR3. The CDR3: CASRSHRDKSYEQYF. The CDR3 DNA is TGCGCCAGCAGATCCCACCGGGACAAATCCTACGAGCAGTACTTC.

The V call is TRBV5-1, the J call TRBJ1-1; 7 bases are shared with TRBD1. CDR3 length equals 14 residues. Trimming took 2 bases from V and 4 from J; bases not matched to a gene: 5. The germline CDR1 and CDR2 sequences are SGHRS and YFSETQ. For the CDR3, the DNA is TGCGCCAGCAGCTTACCGGCAGGGGGCACTGAAGCTTTCTTT. Translated, it gives CASSLPAGGTEAFF.

The chain combines TRBV5-6 with TRBJ2-5; 8 bases fit TRBD1. This CDR3 has 16 residues. The ends lost 4 bases at V and 5 bases at J; junction bases unmatched: 13. Germline V CDR1 and CDR2: SGHDT, YYEEEE. CDR3 bases: TGTGCCAGCAGCCCGACGGACAGGGTGAATGGTGAGACCCAGTACTTC. Its translation is CASSPTDRVNGETQYF.

The rearrangement uses TRBV9 and TRBJ1-6; D is unclear. Trimming took off 0 bases at V and 9 bases at J, with 10 bases between the two ends. This CDR3 is 14 amino acids long. The germline V gene encodes CDR1 SGDLS and CDR2 YYNGEE. In DNA form, the CDR3 reads TGTGCCAGCAGCGTAGGAGCGGGGAGTTCACCCCTCCACTTT. It translates to CASSVGAGSSPLHF.

The chain is built from TRBV11-2 and TRBJ2-2, with D possibly matching TRBD1 (5 bases). Trimming cost V 2 bases and J 6 bases, with 13 bases left between them. CDR1 is SGHAT, CDR2 FQNNGV, per germline. The CDR3 consists of 15 residues. CDR3 protein: CASSLWSQGSGELFF. As DNA, the CDR3 is TGTGCCAGCAGCTTATGGTCTCAGGGATCCGGGGAGCTGTTTTTT.

The chain joins TRBV6-1 to TRBJ1-6; 9 nucleotides align to TRBD1. The germline V gene encodes CDR1 MNHNS and CDR2 SASEGT. There are 15 residues in the CDR3. V lost 6 bases and J lost 10; bases outside the gene matches: 10. The CDR3 bases are TGTGCCAGCAGGGCCCCGGGACAGGGATACTCACCCCTCCACTTT. Its protein product is CASRAPGQGYSPLHF.

The rearrangement uses TRBV4-1 and TRBJ1-1; unclear D gene. Germline loops: CDR1 MGHRA, CDR2 YSYEKL. The length of the CDR3 is 13 residues. V was pared by 1 base and J by 4 bases, with 7 bases between. The CDR3 sequence is CASSQGRSTEAFF. In nucleotides, the CDR3 is TGCGCCAGCAGCCAAGGCCGCAGCACTGAAGCTTTCTTT.

DNA of the CDR3: TGTGCCACCAGACGGTCGGATTCACCCCTCCACTTT. It translates to CATRRSDSPLHF. J is TRBJ1-6 and V is TRBV15; no firm D call. Germline V gives CDR1 LNHNV, CDR2 YYDKDF (reference sequence). This CDR3 has 12 amino acids. V shed 6 bases and J shed 8 bases, with 8 bases lying between them.

This clone is a singleton in its sample. The chain carries TRBV6-5 and TRBJ2-7; D ambiguous. Germline values: CDR1 MNHEY, CDR2 SVGAGI. This CDR3 has 14 residues. Between the trimmed V and J ends, which lost 2 bases and 3 bases, there was a span of 11 bases. CDR3 in amino acids: CASSYHPQIYEQYF. As DNA, the CDR3 is TGTGCCAGCAGTTACCACCCTCAGATCTACGAGCAGTACTTC.

The genes are TRBV2 and TRBJ2-7; D might be TRBD1 (6 bases). Trimming took 9 bases from V and 0 from J, leaving 15 bases between them. The CDR3 is 14 amino acids. From germline, CDR1 is SNHLY and CDR2 FYNNEI. The chain's CDR3 is CARGQGTSSYEQYF. The DNA for the CDR3 is TGTGCCAGGGGGCAAGGGACAAGCTCCTACGAGCAGTACTTC. Supplemented by reference TRBV2 and TRBJ2-7, the full variable domain reads EPEVTQTPSHQVTQMGQEVILRCVPISNHLYFYWYRQILGQKVEFLVSFYNNEISEKSEIFDDQFSVERPDGSNFTLKIRSTKLEDSAMYFCARGQGTSSYEQYFGPGTRLTVT.

The CDR3 protein is CASSWTEGKETQYF. The CDR3 DNA follows: TGTGCCAGCAGCTGGACCGAGGGGAAAGAGACCCAGTACTTC. The V and J genes are TRBV5-4 and TRBJ2-5, with D perhaps matching TRBD1 or TRBD2 (5 bases each). The CDR3 loop spans 14 amino acids. Germline V gene lookup returns CDR1 SGHNT and CDR2 YYREEE (reference sequence). The V end lost 3 bases, the J end lost 3 bases, and 12 bases lay between the germline ends.

This chain connects TRBV19 to TRBJ2-7; perhaps TRBD1 as D (5 bases). The V gene lost 3 bases and the J gene lost 5 bases, with 20 bases spanning the gap. This CDR3 comprises 16 residues. In germline, CDR1 is LNHDA, CDR2 SQIVND (reference sequence). This CDR3 reads CASSIGQGWAVDEQYF. CDR3 sequence (DNA): TGTGCCAGTAGTATCGGTCAGGGATGGGCAGTAGACGAGCAGTACTTC.

In DNA form, the CDR3 reads TGTGCCAGCTCACCTTCGGGAGGTTCCTACAATGAGCAGTTCTTC. Amino acid sequence: CASSPSGGSYNEQFF. The chain couples TRBV27 to TRBJ2-1; TRBD2 aligns across 7 bases. The CDR3 contains 15 residues. Trimming removed 8 bases from V and 1 base from J; junction bases left unmatched: 8. Germline V gene sequence: CDR1 MNHEY, CDR2 SMNVEV (reference sequence).

The chain joins TRBV4-1 to TRBJ2-7; D is undetermined. Germline CDR1 MGHRA, CDR2 YSYEKL. Trimming shortened V by 0 bases and J by 0 bases, and 12 bases separated the two germline ends. This CDR3 has 16 residues. CDR3 sequence: CASSQEVTRPSYEQYF. CDR3 nucleotides: TGCGCCAGCAGCCAAGAGGTGACGAGACCCTCCTACGAGCAGTACTTC.

This chain connects TRBV10-3 to TRBJ2-7; 11 bases align to TRBD2. The germline V gene encodes CDR1 ENHRY and CDR2 SYGVKD. Trimming cost V 6 bases and J 4 bases; bases outside gene matches: 5. The CDR3 has 14 amino acids. Here the CDR3 reads CAIRSGTSGYEQYF. Here the CDR3 DNA reads TGTGCCATCAGATCCGGGACTAGCGGATACGAGCAGTACTTC.